One TCR beta chain is described in this entry. Its antigen is still unknown. The CDR3 contains 19 residues. The V gene end was trimmed by 0 bases and the J gene end by 4 bases; junction bases not matched to a gene: 10. The germline V gene has CDR1 SGDLS and CDR2 YYNGEE. This sample was included in a study of shared clonotypes between healthy human individuals. The wider study: Each donor contributed plates that comprised three CD4 naive, three CD4 memory, two CD8 naive and one CD8 memory. Points from the study as a whole: Sharing across four donors was highest in naive CD4 (roughly 5%) and lowest in memory CD8 (approximately 0.4%). Read depth was anticipated to influence clonotype sharing among donors.

Terminally differentiated effector memory CD45RA+ cells were excluded by CCR7 positive selection of CD45RO-negative cells. Each of the donors was a healthy adult who was HIV-negative and had not had a recent acute infection or vaccination. Data came from immunoSEQ multiplex PCR; TCRdb stores just in-frame clones and leaves some out. Found here are 1.5 million to 2.5 million clones, about 95% of them singletons; the top ten hold roughly 1%. The chain has TRBV9 and TRBJ2-1, with 13 bases aligning to TRBD2. The sequence derives from a man in his late teens or twenties in good health. The sequenced sample was naive CD8+ T cells sorted from blood. As DNA, the CDR3 is TGTGCCAGCAGCGTAGACCCCGGACTAGCGGGGGCCTCATACAATGAGCAGTTCTTC. Translation gives CASSVDPGLAGASYNEQFF.